This TCR beta chain is drawn from a study of preoperative IRX-2 immunotherapy in early breast cancer. Clones were sequenced by immunoSEQ multiplex PCR, and TCRdb holds only the in-frame ones, with some missing. The sample lists roughly 57,000 clones; 94% were seen once. Documented treatment: preoperative locoregional IRX-2 cytokine immunotherapy. Samples came from a phase Ib trial of preoperative locoregional IRX-2 cytokine immunotherapy. CDR1 is SGHTS and CDR2 is YDEGEE in the germline V gene. Trimming took off 4 bases at V and 6 bases at J, with 15 bases between the two ends. The CDR3 contains 14 residues.

The V call is TRBV5-8, the J call TRBJ2-3, with a weak D call TRBD1 (6 bases). The clonotype comes from a human donor with breast cancer. Sample collection occurred from a patient treated with IRX-2 immunotherapy. CDR3 DNA sequence: TGTGCCAGCAGCCAAGACAGGCCTAGGGATACGCAGTATTTT. Protein product: CASSQDRPRDTQYF.